This entry is about one T cell receptor beta chain. Its antigen is not known. The sample belongs to a study of shared clonotypes between healthy human individuals. Study summary: With ages of 18 to 49, the donors were two women and a few men.

Every subset's genomic DNA went evenly onto several immunoSEQ plates. TCRdb's copy holds only in-frame clones and misses some; the assay was immunoSEQ multiplex PCR. Found here are about 2,500,000 clones, approximately 94% of them singletons; the top ten hold about 0.13%. The study's findings and limits: Naive CD4 clonotypes overlapped across a few donors at around 5%.

The sequenced sample consisted of naive CD4+ T cells sorted from blood. The subset: CD45RA+ positively selected. The receptor comes from a man aged 18 to 29 in good health.

CDR3 residues: CASSETGTGTGGYTF. CDR3 bases: TGTGCCAGCAGCGAAACAGGGACAGGGACCGGTGGCTACACCTTC. The V and J genes are TRBV7-3 and TRBJ1-2, with TRBD1 identical over 9 bases. CDR3 length: 15 residues. Trimming took 5 bases from V and 7 from J; bases not matched to a gene: 11. The germline V gene has CDR1 SGHTA and CDR2 FQGTGA.